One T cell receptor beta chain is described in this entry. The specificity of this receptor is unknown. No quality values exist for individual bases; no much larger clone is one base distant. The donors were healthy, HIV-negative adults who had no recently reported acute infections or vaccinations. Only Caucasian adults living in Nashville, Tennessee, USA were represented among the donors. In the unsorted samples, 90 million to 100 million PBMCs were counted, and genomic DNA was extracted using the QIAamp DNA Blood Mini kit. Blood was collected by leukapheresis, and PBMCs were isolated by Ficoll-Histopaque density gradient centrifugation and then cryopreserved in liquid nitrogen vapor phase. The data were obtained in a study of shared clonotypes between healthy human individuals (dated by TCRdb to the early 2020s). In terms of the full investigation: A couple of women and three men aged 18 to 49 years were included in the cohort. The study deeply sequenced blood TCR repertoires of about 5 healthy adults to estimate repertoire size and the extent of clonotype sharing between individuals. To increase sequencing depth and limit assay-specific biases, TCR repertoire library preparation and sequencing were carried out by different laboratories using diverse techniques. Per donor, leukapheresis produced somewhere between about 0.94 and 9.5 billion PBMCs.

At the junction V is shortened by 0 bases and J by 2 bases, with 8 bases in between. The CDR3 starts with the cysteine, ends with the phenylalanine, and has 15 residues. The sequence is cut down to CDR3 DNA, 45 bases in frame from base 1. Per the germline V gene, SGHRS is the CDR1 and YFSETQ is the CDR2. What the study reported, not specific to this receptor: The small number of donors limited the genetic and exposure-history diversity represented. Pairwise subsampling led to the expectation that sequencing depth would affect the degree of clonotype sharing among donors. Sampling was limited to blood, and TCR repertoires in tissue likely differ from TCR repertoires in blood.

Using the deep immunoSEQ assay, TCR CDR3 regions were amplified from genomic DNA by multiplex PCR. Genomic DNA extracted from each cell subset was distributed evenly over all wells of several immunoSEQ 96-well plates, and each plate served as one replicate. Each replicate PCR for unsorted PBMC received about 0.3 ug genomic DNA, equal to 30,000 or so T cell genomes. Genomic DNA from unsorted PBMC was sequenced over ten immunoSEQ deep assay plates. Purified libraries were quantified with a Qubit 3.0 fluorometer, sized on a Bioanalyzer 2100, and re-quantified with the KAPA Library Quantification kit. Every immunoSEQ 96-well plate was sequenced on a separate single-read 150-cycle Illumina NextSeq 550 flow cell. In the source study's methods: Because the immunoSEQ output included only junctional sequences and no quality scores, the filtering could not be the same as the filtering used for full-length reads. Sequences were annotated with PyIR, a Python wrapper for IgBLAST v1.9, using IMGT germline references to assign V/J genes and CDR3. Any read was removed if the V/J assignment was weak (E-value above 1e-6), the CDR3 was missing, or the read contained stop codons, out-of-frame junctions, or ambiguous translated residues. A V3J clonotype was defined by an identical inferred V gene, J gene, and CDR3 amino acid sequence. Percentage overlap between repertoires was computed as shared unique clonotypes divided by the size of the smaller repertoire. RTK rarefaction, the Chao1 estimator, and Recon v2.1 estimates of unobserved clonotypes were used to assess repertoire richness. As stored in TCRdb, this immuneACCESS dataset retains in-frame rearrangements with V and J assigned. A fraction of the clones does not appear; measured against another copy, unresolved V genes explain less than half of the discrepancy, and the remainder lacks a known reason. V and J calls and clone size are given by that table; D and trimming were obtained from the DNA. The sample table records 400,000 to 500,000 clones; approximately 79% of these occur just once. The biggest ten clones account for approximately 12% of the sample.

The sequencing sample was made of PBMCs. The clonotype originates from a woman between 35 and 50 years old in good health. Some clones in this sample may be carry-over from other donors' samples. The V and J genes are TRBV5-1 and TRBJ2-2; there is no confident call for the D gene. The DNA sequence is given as TGCGCCAGCAGCTTGGACCAGGTCAACACCGGGGAGCTGTTTTTT. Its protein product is CASSLDQVNTGELFF. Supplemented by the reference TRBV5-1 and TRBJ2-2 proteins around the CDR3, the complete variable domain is KAGVTQTPRYLIKTRGQQVTLSCSPISGHRSVSWYQQTPGQGLQFLFEYFSETQRNKGNFPGRFSGRQFSNSRSEMNVSTLELGDSALYLCASSLDQVNTGELFFGEGSRLTVL.